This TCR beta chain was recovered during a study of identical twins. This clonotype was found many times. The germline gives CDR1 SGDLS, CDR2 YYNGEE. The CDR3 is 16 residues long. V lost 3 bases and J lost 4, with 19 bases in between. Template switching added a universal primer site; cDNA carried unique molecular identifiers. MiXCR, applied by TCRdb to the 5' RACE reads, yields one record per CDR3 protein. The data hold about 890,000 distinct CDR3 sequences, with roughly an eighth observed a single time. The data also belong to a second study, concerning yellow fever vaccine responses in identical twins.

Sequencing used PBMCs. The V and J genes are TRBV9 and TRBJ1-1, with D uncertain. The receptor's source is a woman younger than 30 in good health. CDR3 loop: CASSAFSSGVPTEAFF. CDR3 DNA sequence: TGTGCCAGCAGCGCTTTCTCCTCCGGGGTCCCCACTGAAGCTTTCTTT.